Here is one T cell receptor beta chain with its context. What this receptor recognizes is not known. The input lacks base qualities; no much larger clone sits a single base away. This specimen belongs to a study of OX40 agonist ivuxolimab in advanced cancers. Background for the entire study: The costimulatory receptor OX40 (CD134) was targeted by ivuxolimab, a fully human IgG2 agonistic monoclonal antibody. The paper covers the monotherapy dose-escalation part of the phase I ivuxolimab trial, which included N ≈ 54 patients. Intravenous ivuxolimab was administered to patients every 2 weeks at six dose levels: 0.01, 0.1, 0.3, 1.5, 3 and 10 mg/kg. Partial responses occurred in three dose-escalation patients, of whom one had hepatocellular carcinoma and two had cutaneous melanoma. Of the approximately 54 patients in dose escalation, about 20 had hepatocellular carcinoma, about 15 had melanoma, 9 had renal cell carcinoma and 9 had head and neck cancer. In the dose-escalation cohort, around four fifths of patients were male, and the mean age was approximately 60 years, with a range of 23 to 79. The purpose of peripheral TCRbeta sequencing was to test whether ivuxolimab changed TCR sequence diversity and led to clonal T-cell expansion. Patients were allowed to have had prior anti-PD-1, anti-PD-L1 or anti-CTLA-4 therapy, and around 40% of the dose-escalation patients had previously received checkpoint inhibitors.

V lost 2 bases and J lost 6 bases, and the count of bases not matched to a germline gene is 9. The CDR3 runs 15 amino acids, cysteine and phenylalanine included. Just CDR3 DNA is preserved here, 45 bases in frame from base 1. The germline V gene (reference sequence) gives CDR1 as MNHEY and CDR2 as SMNVEV. Patients with a history of autoimmune disease or receiving systemic immunosuppression were excluded from the trial. In every dose cohort, peripheral blood was drawn for TCR sequencing at baseline, cycle 4 day 1, and cycle 7 day 1. Samples were obtained from an open-label, multicenter, first-in-human phase I dose-escalation trial of ivuxolimab. The trial enrolled adults with locally advanced or metastatic head and neck squamous cell, hepatocellular, melanoma or renal cell carcinoma. Before TCR sequencing, CD4+ T cells and CD8+ T cells were sorted from peripheral blood as separate populations. Genomic DNA was extracted from sorted cells for sequencing of the TCRbeta CDR3 region. The immunoSEQ Assay was used for sequencing of TCRbeta CDR3 regions. Here the immuneACCESS table is served through TCRdb, limited to in-frame sequences with V and J called. Missing clones are a known gap in these copies; in checked studies unresolved V genes cover under half, and the rest lacks a known reason. The sample yields about 80,000 clones; around 83% were counted once. The leading ten clones occupy roughly 0.77% of the sample.

General findings and caveats noted by the study authors: In partial responders in the 0.1-3.0 mg/kg groups, normalized peripheral clonal expansion was found to be among the lowest, especially among CD8+ T cells. Low levels of normalized T-cell clonal expansion were also seen in some nonresponding patients. Antigen specificity was not determined for the clonally expanded peripheral T cells. At doses of 0.1 to 3.0 mg/kg, clonal expansion of both CD4+ and CD8+ T cells in blood was seen between baseline and week 6. After ivuxolimab, CD8+ T cells had more expanded clones than CD4+ T cells on average.

The source material was CD4+ or CD8+ T cells sorted from blood, sampled in a trial of the OX40 agonist ivuxolimab. The receptor was isolated from an adult with an advanced solid tumor such as melanoma, head and neck, liver or kidney cancer. The chain employs TRBV27 and TRBJ1-1; 7 central bases correspond to TRBD1. The CDR3 here reads CASSLKEGAGAEAFF. DNA sequence: TGTGCCAGCAGTTTAAAGGAGGGGGCGGGTGCTGAAGCTTTCTTT.